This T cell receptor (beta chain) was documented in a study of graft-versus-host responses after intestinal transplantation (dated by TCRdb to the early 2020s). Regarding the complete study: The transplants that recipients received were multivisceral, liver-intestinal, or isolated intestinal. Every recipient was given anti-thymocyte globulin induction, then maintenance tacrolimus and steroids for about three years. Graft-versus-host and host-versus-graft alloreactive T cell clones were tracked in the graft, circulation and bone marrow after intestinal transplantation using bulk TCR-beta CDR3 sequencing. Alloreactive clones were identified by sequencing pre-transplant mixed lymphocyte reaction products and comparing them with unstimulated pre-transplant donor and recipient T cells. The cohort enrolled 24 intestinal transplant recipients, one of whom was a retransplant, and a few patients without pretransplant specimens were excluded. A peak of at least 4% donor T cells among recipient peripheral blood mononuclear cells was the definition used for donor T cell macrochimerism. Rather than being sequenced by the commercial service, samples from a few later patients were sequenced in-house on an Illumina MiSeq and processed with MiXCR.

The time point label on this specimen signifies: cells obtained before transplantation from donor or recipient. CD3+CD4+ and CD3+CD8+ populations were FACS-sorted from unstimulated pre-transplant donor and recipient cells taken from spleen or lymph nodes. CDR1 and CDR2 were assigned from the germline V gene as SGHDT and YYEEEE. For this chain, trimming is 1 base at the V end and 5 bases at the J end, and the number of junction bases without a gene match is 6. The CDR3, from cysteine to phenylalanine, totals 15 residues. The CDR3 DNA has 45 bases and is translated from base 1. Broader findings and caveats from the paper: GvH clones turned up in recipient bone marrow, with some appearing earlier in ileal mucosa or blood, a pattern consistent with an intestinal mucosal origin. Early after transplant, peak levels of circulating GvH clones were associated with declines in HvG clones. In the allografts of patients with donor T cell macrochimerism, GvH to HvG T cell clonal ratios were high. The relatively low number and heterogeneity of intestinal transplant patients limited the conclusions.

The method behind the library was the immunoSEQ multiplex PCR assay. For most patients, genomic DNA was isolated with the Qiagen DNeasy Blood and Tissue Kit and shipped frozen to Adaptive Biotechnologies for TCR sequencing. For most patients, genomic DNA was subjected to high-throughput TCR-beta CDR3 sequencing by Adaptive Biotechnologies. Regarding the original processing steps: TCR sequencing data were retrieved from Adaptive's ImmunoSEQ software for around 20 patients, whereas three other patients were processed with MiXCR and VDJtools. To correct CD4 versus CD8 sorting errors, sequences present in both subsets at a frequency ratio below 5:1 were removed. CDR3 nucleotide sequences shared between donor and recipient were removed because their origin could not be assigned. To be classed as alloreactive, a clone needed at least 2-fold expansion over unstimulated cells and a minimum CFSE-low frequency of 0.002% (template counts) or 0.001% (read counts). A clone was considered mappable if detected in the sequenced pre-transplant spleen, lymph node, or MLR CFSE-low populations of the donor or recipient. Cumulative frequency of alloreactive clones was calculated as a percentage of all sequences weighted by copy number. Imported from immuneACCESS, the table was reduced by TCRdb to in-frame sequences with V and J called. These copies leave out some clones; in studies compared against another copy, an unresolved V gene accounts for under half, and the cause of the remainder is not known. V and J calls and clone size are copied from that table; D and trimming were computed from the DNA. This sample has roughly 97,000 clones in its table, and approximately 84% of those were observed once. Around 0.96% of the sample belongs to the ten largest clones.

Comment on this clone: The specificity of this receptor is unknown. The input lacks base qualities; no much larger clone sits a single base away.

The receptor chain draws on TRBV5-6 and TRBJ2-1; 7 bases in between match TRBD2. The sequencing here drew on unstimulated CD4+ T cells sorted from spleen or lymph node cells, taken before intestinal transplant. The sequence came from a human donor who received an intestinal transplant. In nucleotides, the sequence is TGTGCCAGCAGCTTGCTAGCGGATTTTCACAATGAGCAGTTCTTC. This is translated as CASSLLADFHNEQFF.